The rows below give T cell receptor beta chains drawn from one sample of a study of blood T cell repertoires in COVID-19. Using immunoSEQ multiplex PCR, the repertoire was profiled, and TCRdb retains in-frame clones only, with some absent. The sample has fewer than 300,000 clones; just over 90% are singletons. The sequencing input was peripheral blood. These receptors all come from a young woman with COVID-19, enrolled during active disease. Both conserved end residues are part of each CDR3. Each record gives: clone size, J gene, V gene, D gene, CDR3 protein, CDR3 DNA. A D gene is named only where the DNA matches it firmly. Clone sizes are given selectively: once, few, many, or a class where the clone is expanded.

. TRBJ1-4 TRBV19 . CASSFGGRGLEKLFF TGTGCCAGTAGTTTCGGTGGTAGGGGACTAGAAAAACTGTTTTTT
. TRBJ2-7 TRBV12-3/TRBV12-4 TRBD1 CASSPDRAYEQYF TGTGCCAGCAGTCCTGACAGGGCCTACGAGCAGTACTTC
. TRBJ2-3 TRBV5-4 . CASSSGQGSTDTQYF TGTGCCAGCAGCTCCGGGCAGGGTAGCACAGATACGCAGTATTTT
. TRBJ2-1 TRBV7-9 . CASSLLESYNEQFF TGTGCCAGCAGCCTTTTAGAGAGCTACAATGAGCAGTTCTTC
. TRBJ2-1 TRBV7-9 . CASSLGMGAREQFF TGTGCCAGCAGCTTAGGGATGGGGGCGAGGGAGCAGTTCTTC
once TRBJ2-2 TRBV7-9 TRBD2 CASSTRTSGTENTGELFF TGTGCCAGCAGCACCCGGACTAGCGGGACGGAGAACACCGGGGAGCTGTTTTTT
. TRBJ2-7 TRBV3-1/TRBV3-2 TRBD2 CASSHGPAGEYF TGTGCCAGCAGCCACGGCCCCGCGGGAGAGTACTTC
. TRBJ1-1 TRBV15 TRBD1 CATSRRTQGVEAFF TGTGCCACCAGCAGAAGAACCCAGGGGGTTGAAGCTTTCTTT
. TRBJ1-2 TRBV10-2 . CASSESLGTNYGYTF TGCGCCAGCAGTGAGTCGTTGGGCACTAACTATGGCTACACCTTC
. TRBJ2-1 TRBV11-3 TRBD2 CASSPSSRIGSGVNNEQFF TGTGCCAGCAGCCCCAGTAGCCGGATTGGGAGCGGGGTAAACAATGAGCAGTTCTTC
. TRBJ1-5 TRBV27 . CASSAYRPAYSNQPQHF TGTGCCAGCAGTGCTTATCGGCCAGCGTATAGCAATCAGCCCCAGCATTTT
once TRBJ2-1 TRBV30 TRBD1 CAWSADRAEYNEQFF TGTGCCTGGAGCGCCGACAGGGCCGAGTACAATGAGCAGTTCTTC
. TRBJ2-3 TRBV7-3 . CASSLVVGSSTDTQYF TGTGCCAGCAGCTTGGTAGTTGGGAGTAGCACAGATACGCAGTATTTT
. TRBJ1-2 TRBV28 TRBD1 CAIPFGSGGSYGYTF TGTGCCATCCCATTTGGTTCAGGGGGCAGCTATGGCTACACCTTC
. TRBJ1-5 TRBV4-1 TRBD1 CASSQGQGSNQPQHF TGCGCCAGCAGCCAAGGACAGGGGAGCAATCAGCCCCAGCATTTT
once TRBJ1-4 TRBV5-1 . CASSLESGKEKLFF TGCGCCAGCAGCTTGGAATCAGGGAAAGAAAAACTGTTTTTT
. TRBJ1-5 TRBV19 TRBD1 CASRATGGSQPQHF TGTGCCAGTAGGGCCACAGGGGGCAGCCAGCCCCAGCATTTT
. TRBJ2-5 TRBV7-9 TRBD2 CASSLPLAGEKTQYF TGTGCCAGCAGCTTGCCTTTAGCGGGAGAAAAGACCCAGTACTTC
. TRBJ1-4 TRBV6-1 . CASSEELGRLATNEKLFF TGTGCCAGCAGTGAAGAATTGGGCAGGCTTGCAACTAATGAAAAACTGTTTTTT
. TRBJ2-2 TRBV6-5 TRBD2 CASSYSGTSDTGELFF TGTGCCAGCAGTTACTCCGGGACTAGCGACACCGGGGAGCTGTTTTTT
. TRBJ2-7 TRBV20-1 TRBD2 CSASRGSQGYEQYF TGCAGTGCTAGTCGCGGGAGTCAGGGCTACGAGCAGTACTTC
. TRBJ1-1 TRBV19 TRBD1 CASIRDRGPGTEAFF TGTGCCAGTATCCGGGACAGGGGGCCGGGCACTGAAGCTTTCTTT
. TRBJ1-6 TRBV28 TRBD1 CASSLSSGQGAPYNSPLHF TGTGCCAGCAGTTTATCTTCTGGACAGGGGGCACCCTATAATTCACCCCTCCACTTT
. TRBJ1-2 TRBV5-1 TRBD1 CASSTSTGDGYTF TGCGCCAGCAGCACCTCGACAGGGGATGGCTACACCTTC
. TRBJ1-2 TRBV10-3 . CAISESWTDGYTF TGTGCCATCAGTGAGTCGTGGACAGATGGCTACACCTTC
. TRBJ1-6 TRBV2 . CASRVGGASPLHF TGTGCCAGCAGGGTGGGGGGGGCTTCACCCCTCCACTTT
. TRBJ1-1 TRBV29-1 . CSVAPDSMNTEAFF TGCAGCGTTGCCCCGGACAGCATGAACACTGAAGCTTTCTTT
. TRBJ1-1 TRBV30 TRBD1 CAWAGGSLNTEAFF TGTGCCTGGGCAGGGGGGTCCCTGAACACTGAAGCTTTCTTT
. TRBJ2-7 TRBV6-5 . CASGESGSYEQYF TGTGCCAGCGGGGAAAGCGGTTCCTACGAGCAGTACTTC
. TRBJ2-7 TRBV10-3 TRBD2 CAISDRLAGGVGEQYF TGTGCCATCAGTGATAGACTAGCGGGAGGGGTGGGAGAGCAGTACTTC
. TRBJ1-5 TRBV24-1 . CATSDHRVQPQHF TGTGCCACCAGTGACCACAGGGTTCAGCCCCAGCATTTT
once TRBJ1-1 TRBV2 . CASSLRGSEAFF TGTGCCAGCAGTCTCAGGGGATCTGAAGCTTTCTTT
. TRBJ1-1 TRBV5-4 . CASSLAGRGNTEAFF TGTGCCAGCAGCTTGGCTGGTAGGGGGAACACTGAAGCTTTCTTT
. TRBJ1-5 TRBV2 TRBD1 CASRGSAGGSNQPQHF TGTGCCAGCAGAGGATCTGCAGGGGGGAGCAATCAGCCCCAGCATTTT
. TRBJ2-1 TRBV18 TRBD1 CASSLYKTVGTGGSYNEQFF TGTGCCAGCTCACTTTACAAGACGGTGGGGACAGGGGGCTCCTACAATGAGCAGTTCTTC
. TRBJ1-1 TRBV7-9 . CASRPGNTEAFF TGTGCCAGCAGGCCGGGGAACACTGAAGCTTTCTTT
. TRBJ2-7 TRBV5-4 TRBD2 CASSPGTSSNEQYF TGTGCCAGCAGCCCCGGGACTAGCTCTAACGAGCAGTACTTC
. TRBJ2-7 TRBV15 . CATSRDPSYEQYF TGTGCCACCAGCAGAGATCCGTCCTACGAGCAGTACTTC
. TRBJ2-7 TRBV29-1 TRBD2 CSVELAGGYEQYF TGCAGCGTGGAACTAGCGGGAGGCTACGAGCAGTACTTC
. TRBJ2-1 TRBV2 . CASSEDLGGKWSQYNEQFF TGTGCCAGCAGTGAGGATTTGGGGGGTAAATGGTCCCAATACAATGAGCAGTTCTTC
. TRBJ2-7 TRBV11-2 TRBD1 CASSARDRAYEQYF TGTGCCAGCAGCGCCCGGGACAGGGCCTACGAGCAGTACTTC
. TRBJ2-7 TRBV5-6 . CASSLGGYEQYF TGTGCCAGCAGCTTGGGAGGCTACGAGCAGTACTTC
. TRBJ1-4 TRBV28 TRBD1 CASSQTGMGTNEKLFF TGTGCCAGCAGTCAGACAGGGATGGGGACTAATGAAAAACTGTTTTTT
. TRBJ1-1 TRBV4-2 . CASSQAGRDGTEAFF TGTGCCAGCAGCCAAGCTGGCAGGGATGGAACTGAAGCTTTCTTT
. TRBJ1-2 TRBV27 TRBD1 CASSRDRGDGYTF TGTGCCAGCAGTCGCGACAGGGGTGATGGCTACACCTTC
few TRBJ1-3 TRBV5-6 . CATSVGNTIYF TGTGCCACTTCGGTTGGAAACACCATATATTTT